The sequence of this T cell receptor beta chain was determined in a study of T cell responses to AZD1222 COVID-19 vaccine (TCRdb year 2021). Looking at the study overall: TCR sequencing covered roughly 230 trial participants: 207 given two doses of AZD1222 and 26 given two doses of MenACWY control vaccine. Enrollment into the trials was organized by age into subgroups of 18-55, 56-69 and 70-plus years, and those subgroups contained 148, 28 and 57 TCR-sequenced participants, respectively.

The CDR3 holds 16 amino acids from the cysteine to the phenylalanine. CDR3 DNA is the only sequence kept; it has 48 bases, read in frame from the first base. CDR1 and CDR2 are read off the germline V gene (reference sequence) as LGHDT and YNNKEL. Trimmed from V: 1 base; trimmed from J: 5 bases; junction bases lacking a gene match: 6. The CDR3 regions of human TCRbeta chains were analyzed by immunosequencing. For the original study's pipeline: TCRs in the repertoires were compared against a reference library of SARS-CoV-2-specific TCRs that had been generated with the MIRA antigen-specificity platform. Breadth was defined as the fraction of unique TCRs that were SARS-CoV-2-associated, and depth was defined as the fraction of total T cells that were SARS-CoV-2-associated. Using the MIRA data, each spike-specific TCR was assigned both to the spike region to which the TCR was reactive and to a CD4 or CD8 class. Log10-transformed breadth and depth values were compared by one-way ANOVA with Sidak's multiple comparisons tests. TCRdb's version of the immuneACCESS table is confined to in-frame rearrangements and falls short of the full clone set. An unresolved V gene accounts for under half of the shortfall where checked; the remainder is of unknown origin. From that table come the V and J calls and clone size; the DNA was used to work out D and trimming. This sample has about 180,000 clones in its table, and roughly 91% of those were observed once. 1% of the sample comes from the top ten.

Worth noting for this clone: Which antigen it targets is not known. Qualities for individual bases were not recorded, and no much larger clone is one base off.

The time point label, as the study defines it: about 28 days (+/-7) after the second vaccine dose. The label giving this sample's treatment or condition can be read as: meningococcal conjugate vaccine given as trial control. The vaccinee samples were drawn from two UK trials, COV001 and COV002, one of which was a single-blind randomized controlled phase 2/3 trial testing AZD1222 (ChAdOx1 nCoV-19) in healthy adults. For TCRbeta chain sequencing, PBMC samples from trial participants were taken at day 0 and at day 28 after the second dose. Results the study describes overall, beyond this receptor: Because no day 14 peak-response samples were available, repertoires were characterized only after the peak T cell response. CD4 TCRs associated with the vaccine covered the entire spike protein, and the dominant responses were in regions 160-218 and 743-854. The 56-69-year group was small, and its depth increase did not reach significance, likely because of low power. Only five to seven AZD1222 recipients were SARS-CoV-2 seropositive at baseline, limiting conclusions about previously exposed vaccinees. Epitopes outside the regions mutated in the B.1.351 and B.1.1.7 variants were reportedly recognized by nearly half of the unique spike-specific TCRs. After two AZD1222 doses, both the breadth and the depth of spike-specific TCRs were significantly higher than at day 0 and than in MenACWY recipients. Most participants were white British and females outnumbered males, and the authors suggested that clonal diversity may have been underestimated.

The receptor was isolated from an adult who received the MenACWY meningococcal vaccine as a control. This receptor chain uses TRBV3-1 (or the pseudogene TRBV3-2) and TRBJ1-2, and 11 junction bases match TRBD1. The sample was peripheral blood, taken 28 days after the second dose of the MenACWY control vaccine. The base sequence is TGTGCCAGCAGCCAAGCCTCCGGGACAGGGGGATATGGCTACACCTTC. The translation is CASSQASGTGGYGYTF.